These 5 T cell receptor beta chains came from one sample sequenced in a study of blood T cell repertoires in COVID-19. Sequencing used immunoSEQ multiplex PCR; TCRdb keeps in-frame clones, though not all of them. The data hold about 160,000 clones, with approximately 93% observed a single time. Sample: peripheral blood. Source of these receptors: a woman in her sixties with COVID-19, enrolled during active disease.

The rearrangement joins TRBV9 to TRBJ1-4; TRBD1 matches 8 bases. The CDR3 consists of 14 residues. Germline CDR1 SGDLS, CDR2 YYNGEE. V shed 3 bases and J 6 bases; nucleotides not matched to a gene: 4. The CDR3 sequence: CASSAGGAYEKLFF. In DNA, the CDR3 is TGTGCCAGCAGCGCAGGGGGCGCCTATGAAAAACTGTTTTTT.

Details on this clone: This specimen includes other DNA sequences encoding the same CDR3. The chain uses TRBV25-1 and TRBJ2-7; 9 bases agree with TRBD1. The V gene end was trimmed by 3 bases and the J gene end by 2 bases; junction bases not matched to a gene: 2. CDR3 length: 14 residues. Germline values: CDR1 MGHDK, CDR2 SYGVNS. CDR3 protein: CASSEDRGAYEQYF. The CDR3 region has the DNA TGTGCCAGCAGTGAGGACAGGGGCGCCTACGAGCAGTACTTC.

The CDR3 bases are TGTGCCAGCAGCTTCGGGGGGGGACAGGGGCCCTACGAGCAGTACTTC. It translates to CASSFGGGQGPYEQYF. This rearrangement joins TRBV7-8 to TRBJ2-7, with 10 bases matching TRBD1. Germline CDR1 and CDR2: SGHVS and FQNEAQ. The CDR3 has 16 residues. The J segment lost 2 bases and the V segment lost 3 bases, leaving 7 bases of the junction unmatched.

The chain recombines TRBV7-9 with TRBJ2-5, with a possible D match to TRBD2 (5 bases). CDR1 and CDR2 from the germline V gene are SEHNR and FQNEAQ (reference sequence). The CDR3 contains 11 residues. The V end was cut by 6 bases, the J end by 8 bases, with 10 bases between. The CDR3 reads CASRSEGTQYF. Here the CDR3 DNA reads TGTGCCAGCAGATCAGAGGGAACCCAGTACTTC.

The rearrangement uses TRBV4-3 and TRBJ1-1; tentatively, D is TRBD1 (6 bases). V was cut by 2 bases and J by 4 bases, with 14 bases left in between. This CDR3 comprises 15 residues. Germline CDR1 LGHNA, CDR2 YSLEER. The CDR3 loop reads CASSQPGGRVTEAFF. CDR3 nucleotide sequence: TGCGCCAGCAGCCAACCTGGGGGCCGGGTCACTGAAGCTTTCTTT.